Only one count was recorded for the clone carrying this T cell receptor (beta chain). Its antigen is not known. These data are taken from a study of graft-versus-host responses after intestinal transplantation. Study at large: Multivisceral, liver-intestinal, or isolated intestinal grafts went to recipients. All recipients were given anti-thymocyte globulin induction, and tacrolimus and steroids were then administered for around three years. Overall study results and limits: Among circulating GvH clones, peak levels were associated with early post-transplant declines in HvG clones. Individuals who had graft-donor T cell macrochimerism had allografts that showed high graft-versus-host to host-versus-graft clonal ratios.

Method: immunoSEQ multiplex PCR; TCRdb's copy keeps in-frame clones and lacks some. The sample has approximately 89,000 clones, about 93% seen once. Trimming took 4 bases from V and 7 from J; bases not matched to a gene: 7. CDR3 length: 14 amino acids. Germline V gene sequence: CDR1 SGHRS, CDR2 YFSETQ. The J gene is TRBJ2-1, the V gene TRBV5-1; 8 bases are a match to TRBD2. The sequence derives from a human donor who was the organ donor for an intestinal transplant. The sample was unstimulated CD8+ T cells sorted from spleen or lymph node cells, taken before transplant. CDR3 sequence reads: CASSTVGGGNEQFF. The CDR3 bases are TGCGCCAGCAGCACAGTCGGGGGGGGGAATGAGCAGTTCTTC.